This TCR beta chain was sequenced during a study of blood T cells in healthy people across ages (dated by TCRdb to between 2014 and 2016). Regarding the complete study: In model experiments, template switching captured about one uniquely barcoded TCR beta cDNA molecule for every two T cells. The study analyzed two additional independent replicas of 1 million unique cDNA reads from the same blood draw for two donors, one aged 18 to 29 and one aged 80 or older. Donors were grouped into four age groups: young (average roughly 17 years), middle-aged (around 39), aged (around 60) and long-lived (about 89). To track age-related changes in TCR beta repertoire diversity, the study relied on deep sequencing normalized with unique cDNA molecular identifiers. The research as a whole found: Because the CMV infection status of the donors was unknown, age-related changes in expanded clonotypes may potentially have been confounded. As age increased, observed TCR beta diversity per million T cells dropped in a roughly linear way, and a significant reduction was already evident by age 40. Compared with the aged group, the long-lived group had more naive CD4+ T cells, fewer expanded clones and increased TCR diversity, a pattern suggesting age selection. Bulk unsorted PBMC profiling prevented conclusive comparison of naive and antigen-experienced compartments. Estimates of total diversity based on one million sequenced T cells were considered lower bounds and underestimates. The percentage of naive T cells measured by flow cytometry correlated strongly with observed TCR beta diversity.

Donors were under 40 systemically healthy Caucasian individuals from Russia aged roughly 6 to 95 years. Each donor gave 8 to 10 milliliters of peripheral blood, collected into EDTA-treated Vacutainer tubes. PBMCs were isolated by Ficoll-Paque density-gradient centrifugation, with at least 7 million obtained per sample. Total RNA, at least 5 micrograms per sample, was extracted from PBMCs with Trizol reagent. For every donor, flow cytometry on a PBMC aliquot measured the percentage of naive CD45RAhigh/CD27high T cells. Concerning this clonotype: Its antigen is unknown. No much larger clone exists at a distance of one base, and base qualities are not known.

Library construction relied on 5' RACE. TCRdb lists the instrument as Illumina HiSeq 2500. A second PCR of roughly 7 to 12 cycles was performed with a sample-barcoded 5' primer and a J-beta primer mix. Each TCR beta cDNA molecule received a unique molecular identifier from a template-switch 5' adaptor carrying 12 random nucleotides. Each sample yielded at least 2.5 million CDR3-containing paired-end reads. First-strand cDNA synthesis was performed from all RNA using the Mint cDNA synthesis kit, with priming by a TRBC-specific oligonucleotide. All cDNA was treated with uracil-DNA glycosylase and then went through a first 18-cycle PCR with the universal primers M1SS and BC2_uni_R. On the study's bioinformatics: For normalization, 1 million high-quality reads were randomly selected from each sample, with every read carrying a distinct molecular identifier. Reads sharing molecular identifiers were discarded rather than binned into consensus sequences. MiTCR, with a Q25 quality threshold and the strictest error-elimination algorithm, was used for CDR3 identification, clonotype clustering and error correction. A nonparametric unseen species model with Euler transformation was used to estimate lower-bound total TCR beta diversity. TCRdb took the public reads, trimmed them with fastp at Q25, ran MiXCR for clone calling and kept in-frame beta chains. Each record represents a unique CDR3 protein, reported with the most common genes and DNA among its rows. The V and J calls follow TCRdb's processing rather than the paper's. A total of some 890,000 distinct CDR3 sequences appear in this sample, almost 30% of them only once. In total, the top ten clones hold roughly a tenth of the sample.

According to the germline V gene, CDR1 reads MNHNS and CDR2 reads SASEGT. Trimming removed 2 bases from V and 4 bases from J, leaving 24 bases between the germline ends. There are 19 amino acids in the CDR3, from cysteine to phenylalanine inclusive. Only the CDR3 region is kept as DNA, spanning 57 bases read in frame from base 1. These records were also assigned to another study, of T cells of mothers and their children. The second study's paper adds: Donors were nine systemically healthy Caucasian individuals: three mothers and their six children. cDNA synthesis consumed the entire amount of extracted RNA, loaded at approximately 1.6 ug RNA in each 15 ul reaction. Sample barcodes and 2-4 random nucleotides were added via the M1S primer in the second PCR. Over 8 million TCR beta CDR3 reads were obtained for each mother, and 3 million to 3.5 million reads were obtained for each child. TCR recombination output is similarly shaped by thymic selection in related and unrelated pairs, with a minor effect exerted by inherited differences. Normalized repertoire overlap was always found to be slightly, but never significantly, higher in related mother-child pairs than in unrelated mother-child pairs. Persistent microchimeric T cell clones were not detected, at a sensitivity of around 95 clones per million clonotypes. Deep NGS was used in the study to compare the TCR beta repertoires of mothers and children and to look for features that separate related mother-child pairs from unrelated individuals. The mean age was around 42 +/- 4 years for the mothers and around 11 +/- 4 years for the children. Libraries were sequenced on Illumina HiSeq 2000 with 100+100 nt paired-end reads after adapter ligation with NEBNext reagents. To prevent cross-contamination, the mother and child libraries were prepared one month apart and sequenced in separate runs. Between 500,000 and 2,000,000 distinct TCR beta clonotypes were identified per donor. Naive TCR beta clonotypes were estimated from low-frequency clonotypes matched to each donor's FACS-determined naive share, without sorting.

Sequenced material: blood. The rearrangement joined TRBV6-1 to TRBJ1-5; the D gene is possibly TRBD1, with 5 bases matching. The sequence was obtained from a woman aged 35 to 49 in good health. The CDR3 protein: CASSEFPRRETWKNQPQHF. The bases are TGTGCCAGCAGTGAATTCCCTCGCAGGGAGACCTGGAAGAATCAGCCCCAGCATTTT.